In this sample, the clone carrying this T cell receptor (beta chain) turned up a few times. The data stem from a study of T cells in Graves' hyperthyroidism and ophthalmopathy. CDR1 and CDR2 (germline): MNHEY, SVGEGT. J was trimmed by 4 bases and V by 7 bases; bases with no gene match: 7. The CDR3 extends over 14 amino acids. Patients having uncontrolled infection, another autoimmune disease, pregnancy or lactation were not included. On the basis of clinical symptoms, serum thyroxine and TRAb, thyroid ultrasound and orbital computed tomography, diagnoses were made. The CDR3 regions of TCR beta were amplified from RNA transcripts. The TCR CDR3 first-round RT-PCR relied on the HTBI primer set. TCRdb reanalysed the multiplex PCR reads using MiXCR and keeps one entry per CDR3 protein. The profile shows 480,000 or so distinct CDR3 sequences, 40% to 55% of them singletons.

The rearrangement links TRBV6-2 or TRBV6-3 to TRBJ1-1, with 9 bases lining up with TRBD1. The sequence was obtained from an adult woman with Graves' disease, either hyperthyroidism or ophthalmopathy (not recorded which). Sequences were obtained from peripheral blood or thyroid tissue (not recorded which). CDR3 DNA: TGTGCCAGCAACCTACAGGGGGCTGGCACTGAAGCTTTCTTT. Amino acids: CASNLQGAGTEAFF.